This T cell receptor (beta chain) originates from a study of T-cell memory formation after mild COVID-19. This CDR3 has 15 residues. Trimming shortened V by 0 bases and J by 4 bases, and 10 bases separated the two germline ends. CDR1 is KGHDR, CDR2 SFDVKD, per germline. TCRdb reprocessed the 5' RACE reads with MiXCR, giving one entry per CDR3 protein. The sample holds 110,000 or so distinct CDR3 sequences, 20% to 25% seen once. The gene calls are TRBV24-1 and TRBJ2-3; TRBD2 might be the D (5 bases). Source material: PBMCs or a T cell subset sorted from them (not recorded which). The source is a man aged 18 to 30 who had mild COVID-19 (a few samples of this study predate the infection). Cell type and time point are not known. This CDR3 is CATSDLSLAPDTQYF. The DNA of the CDR3 is TGTGCCACCAGTGATTTGTCGCTAGCCCCAGATACGCAGTATTTT.